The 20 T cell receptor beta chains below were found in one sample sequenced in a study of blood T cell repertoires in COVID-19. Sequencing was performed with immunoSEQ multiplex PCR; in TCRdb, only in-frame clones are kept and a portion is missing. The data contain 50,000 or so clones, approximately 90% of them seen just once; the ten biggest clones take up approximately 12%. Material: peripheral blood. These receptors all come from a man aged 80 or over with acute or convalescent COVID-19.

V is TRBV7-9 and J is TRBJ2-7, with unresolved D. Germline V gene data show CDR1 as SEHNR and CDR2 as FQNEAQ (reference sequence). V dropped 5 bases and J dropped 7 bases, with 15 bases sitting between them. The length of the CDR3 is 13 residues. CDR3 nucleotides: TGTGCCAGCAGCCCCGACACTTTACGGGAGCAGTACTTC. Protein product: CASSPDTLREQYF.

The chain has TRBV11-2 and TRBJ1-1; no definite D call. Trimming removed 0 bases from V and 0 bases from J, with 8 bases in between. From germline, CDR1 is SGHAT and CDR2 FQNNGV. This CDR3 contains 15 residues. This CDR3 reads CASSLEAGMNTEAFF. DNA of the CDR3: TGTGCCAGCAGCTTAGAGGCAGGAATGAACACTGAAGCTTTCTTT.

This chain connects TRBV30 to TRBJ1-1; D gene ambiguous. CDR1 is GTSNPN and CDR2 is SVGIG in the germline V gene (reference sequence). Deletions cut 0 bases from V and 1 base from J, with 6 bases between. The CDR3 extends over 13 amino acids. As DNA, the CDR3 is TGTGCCTGGAGTGTGGAGCAGAACACTGAAGCTTTCTTT. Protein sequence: CAWSVEQNTEAFF. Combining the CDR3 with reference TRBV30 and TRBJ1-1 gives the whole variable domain SQTIHQWPATLVQPVGSPLSLECTVEGTSNPNLYWYRQAAGRGLQLLFYSVGIGQISSEVPQNLSASRPQDRQFILSSKKLLLSDSGFYLCAWSVEQNTEAFFGQGTRLTVV.

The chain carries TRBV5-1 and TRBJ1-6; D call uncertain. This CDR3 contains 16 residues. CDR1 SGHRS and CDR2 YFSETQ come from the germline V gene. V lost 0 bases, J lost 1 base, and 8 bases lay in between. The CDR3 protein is CASSLGATSYNSPLHF. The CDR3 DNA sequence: TGCGCCAGCAGCTTGGGTGCGACTTCCTATAATTCACCCCTCCACTTT.

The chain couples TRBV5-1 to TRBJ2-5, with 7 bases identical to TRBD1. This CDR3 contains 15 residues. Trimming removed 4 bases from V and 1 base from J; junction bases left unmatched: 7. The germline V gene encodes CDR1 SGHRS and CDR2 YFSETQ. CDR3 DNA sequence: TGCGCCAGCAGCCCCGTCAGGGGGATCCAAGAGACCCAGTACTTC. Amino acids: CASSPVRGIQETQYF.

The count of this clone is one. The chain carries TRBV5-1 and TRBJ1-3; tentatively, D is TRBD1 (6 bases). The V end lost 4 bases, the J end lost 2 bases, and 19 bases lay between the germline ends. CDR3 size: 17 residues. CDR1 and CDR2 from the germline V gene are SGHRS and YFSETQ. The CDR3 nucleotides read TGCGCCAGCAGCACTGGTTTTCAGGGGTCTACTGGAAACACCATATATTTT. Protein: CASSTGFQGSTGNTIYF.

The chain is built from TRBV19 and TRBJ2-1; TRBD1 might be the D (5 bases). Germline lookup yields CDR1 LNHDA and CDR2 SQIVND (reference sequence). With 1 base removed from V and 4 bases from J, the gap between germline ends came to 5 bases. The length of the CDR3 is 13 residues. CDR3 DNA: TGTGCCAGTAGTATAGGACAGTACAATGAGCAGTTCTTC. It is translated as CASSIGQYNEQFF.

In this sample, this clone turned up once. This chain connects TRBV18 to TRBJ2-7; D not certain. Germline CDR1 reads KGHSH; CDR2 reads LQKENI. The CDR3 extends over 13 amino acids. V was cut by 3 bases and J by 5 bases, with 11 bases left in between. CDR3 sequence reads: CASSPPGVHEQYF. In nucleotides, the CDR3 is TGTGCCAGCTCACCCCCCGGAGTCCACGAGCAGTACTTC.

CDR3 in DNA: TGTGCCTGGAGCCGACAGGGAGACAATCAGCCCCAGCATTTT. The encoded protein is CAWSRQGDNQPQHF. The chain uses TRBV30 and TRBJ1-5; TRBD1 aligns across 7 bases. The CDR3 covers 14 residues. Germline loops: CDR1 GTSNPN, CDR2 SVGIG (reference sequence). V lost 3 bases and J lost 3; bases outside the gene matches: 5. The full variable domain, its missing parts supplied by reference TRBV30 and TRBJ1-5, is SQTIHQWPATLVQPVGSPLSLECTVEGTSNPNLYWYRQAAGRGLQLLFYSVGIGQISSEVPQNLSASRPQDRQFILSSKKLLLSDSGFYLCAWSRQGDNQPQHFGDGTRLSIL.

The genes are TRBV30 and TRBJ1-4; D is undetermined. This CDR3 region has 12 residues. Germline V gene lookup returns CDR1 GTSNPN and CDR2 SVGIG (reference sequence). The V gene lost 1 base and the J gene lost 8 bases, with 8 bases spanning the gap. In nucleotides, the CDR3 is TGTGCCTGGAGTGACCTAGGAGAAAAACTGTTTTTT. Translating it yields CAWSDLGEKLFF.

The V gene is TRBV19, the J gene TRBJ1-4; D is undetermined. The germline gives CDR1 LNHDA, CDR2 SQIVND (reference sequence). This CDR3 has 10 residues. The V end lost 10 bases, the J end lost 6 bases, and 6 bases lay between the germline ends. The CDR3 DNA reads TGTGCCACCGGGGATGAAAAACTGTTTTTT. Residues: CATGDEKLFF.

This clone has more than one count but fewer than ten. CDR3 in DNA: TGTGCCAACCCTGAAAGGGGCCTGAACACTGAAGCTTTCTTT. This sequence encodes CANPERGLNTEAFF. The chain joins TRBV19 to TRBJ1-1, with D tentatively TRBD1 (5 bases). The CDR3 consists of 14 residues. CDR1 is LNHDA and CDR2 is SQIVND in the germline V gene (reference sequence). Trimming took 10 bases from V and 0 from J, leaving 15 bases between them.

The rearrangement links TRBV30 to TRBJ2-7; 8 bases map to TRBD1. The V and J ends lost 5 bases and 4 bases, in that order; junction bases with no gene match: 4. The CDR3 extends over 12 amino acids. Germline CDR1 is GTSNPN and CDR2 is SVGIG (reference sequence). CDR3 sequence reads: CAWDRGGYEQYF. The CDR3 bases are TGTGCCTGGGACAGGGGTGGTTACGAGCAGTACTTC.

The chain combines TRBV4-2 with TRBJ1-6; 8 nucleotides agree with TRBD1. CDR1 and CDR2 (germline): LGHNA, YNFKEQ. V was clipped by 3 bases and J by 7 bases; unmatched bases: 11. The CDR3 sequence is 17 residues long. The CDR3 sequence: CASSQGKQGVVNSPLHF. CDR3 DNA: TGTGCCAGCAGCCAGGGCAAACAGGGGGTAGTAAATTCACCCCTCCACTTT.

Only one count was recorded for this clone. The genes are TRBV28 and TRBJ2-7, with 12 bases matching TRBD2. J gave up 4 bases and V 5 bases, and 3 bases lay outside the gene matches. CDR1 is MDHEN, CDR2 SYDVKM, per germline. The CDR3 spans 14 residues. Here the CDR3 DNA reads TGTGCCAGCAGTCTAGCGGGGGGGCCATACGAGCAGTACTTC. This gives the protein CASSLAGGPYEQYF.

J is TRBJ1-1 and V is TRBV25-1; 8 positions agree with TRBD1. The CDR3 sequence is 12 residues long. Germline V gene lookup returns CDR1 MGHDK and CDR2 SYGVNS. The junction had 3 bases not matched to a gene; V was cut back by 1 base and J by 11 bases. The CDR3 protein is CASSELGQAAFF. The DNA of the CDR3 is TGTGCCAGCAGTGAATTGGGACAGGCGGCTTTCTTT. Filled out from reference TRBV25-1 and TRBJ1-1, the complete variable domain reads EADIYQTPRYLVIGTGKKITLECSQTMGHDKMYWYQQDPGMELHLIHYSYGVNSTEKGDLSSESTVSRIRTEHFPLTLESARPSHTSQYLCASSELGQAAFFGQGTRLTVV.

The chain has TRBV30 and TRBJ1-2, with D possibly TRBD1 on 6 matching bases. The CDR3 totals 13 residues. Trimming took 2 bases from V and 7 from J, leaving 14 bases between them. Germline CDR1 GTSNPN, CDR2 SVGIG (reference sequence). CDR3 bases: TGTGCCTGGAGTTACAGGGACCGGTCTGGCTACACCTTC. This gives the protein CAWSYRDRSGYTF.

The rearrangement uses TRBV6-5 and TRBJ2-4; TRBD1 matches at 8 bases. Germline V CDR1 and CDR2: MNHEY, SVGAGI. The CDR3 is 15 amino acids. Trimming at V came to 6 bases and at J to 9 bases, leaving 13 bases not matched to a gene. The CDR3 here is CASSQGQGTGGIQYF. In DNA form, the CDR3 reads TGTGCCAGCAGCCAAGGACAGGGAACCGGTGGCATTCAGTACTTC.

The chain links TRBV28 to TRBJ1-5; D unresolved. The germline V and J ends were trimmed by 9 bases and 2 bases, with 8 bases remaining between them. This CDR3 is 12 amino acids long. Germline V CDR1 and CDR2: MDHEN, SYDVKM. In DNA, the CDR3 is TGTGCCAGTTCGGAGGGCAATCAGCCCCAGCATTTT. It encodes CASSEGNQPQHF.

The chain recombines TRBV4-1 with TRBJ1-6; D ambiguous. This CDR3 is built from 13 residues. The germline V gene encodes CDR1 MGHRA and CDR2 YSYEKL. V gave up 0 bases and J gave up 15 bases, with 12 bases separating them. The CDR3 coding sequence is TGCGCCAGCAGCCAAGATTTGAGGTTACACCTCCACTTT. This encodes CASSQDLRLHLHF.